This T cell receptor (beta chain) was recorded in a study of T cells after yellow fever vaccination. The germline CDR1 and CDR2 sequences are DFQATT and SNEGSKA (reference sequence). V gave up 6 bases and J gave up 8 bases; unmatched junction bases: 12. This CDR3 spans 14 amino acids. TCRdb fed the 5' RACE reads into MiXCR, producing one record per CDR3 protein. The sample includes 310,000 or so distinct CDR3 sequences, about 6.9% of them seen just once. Many counts were recorded for this clonotype. Its specificity is unknown. Study conclusions and caveats: Booster sampling recovered most clones from primary vaccination (96% CD4, roughly 86% CD8).

The TCR comes from a man between 18 and 35 years old who received the YFV17D yellow fever vaccine. The sample here was PBMCs, taken about 41 days after the first yellow fever vaccination. The chain carries TRBV20-1 and TRBJ2-1; 8 nucleotides agree with TRBD2. CDR3 region: CSANGGGLEHEQFF. CDR3 bases: TGCAGTGCGAACGGGGGGGGCCTGGAGCATGAGCAGTTCTTC.